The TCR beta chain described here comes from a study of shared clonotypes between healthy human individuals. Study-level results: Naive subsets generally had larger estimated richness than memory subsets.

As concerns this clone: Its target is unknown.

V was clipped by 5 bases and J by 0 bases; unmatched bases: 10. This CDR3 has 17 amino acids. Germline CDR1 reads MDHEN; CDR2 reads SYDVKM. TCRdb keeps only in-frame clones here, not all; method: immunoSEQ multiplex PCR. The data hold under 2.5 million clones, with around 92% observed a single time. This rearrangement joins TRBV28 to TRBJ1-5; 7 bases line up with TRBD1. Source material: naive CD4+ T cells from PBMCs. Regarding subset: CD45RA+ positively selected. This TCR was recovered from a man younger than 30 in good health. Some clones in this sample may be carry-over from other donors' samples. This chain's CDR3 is CASSPLLTGYSNQPQHF. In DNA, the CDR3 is TGTGCCAGCAGTCCGCTACTGACAGGGTATAGCAATCAGCCCCAGCATTTT.